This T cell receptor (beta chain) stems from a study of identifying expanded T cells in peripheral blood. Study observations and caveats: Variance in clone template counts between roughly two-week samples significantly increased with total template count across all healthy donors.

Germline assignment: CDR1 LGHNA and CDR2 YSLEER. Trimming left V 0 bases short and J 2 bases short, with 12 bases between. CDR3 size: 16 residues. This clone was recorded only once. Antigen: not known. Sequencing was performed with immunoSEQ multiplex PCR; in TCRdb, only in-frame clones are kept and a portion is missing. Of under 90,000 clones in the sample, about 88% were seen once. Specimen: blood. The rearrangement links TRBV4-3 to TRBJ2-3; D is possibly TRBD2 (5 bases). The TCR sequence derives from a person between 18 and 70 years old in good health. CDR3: CASSQDFSGNTDTQYF. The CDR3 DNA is TGCGCCAGCAGCCAAGACTTCTCCGGGAACACAGATACGCAGTATTTT.